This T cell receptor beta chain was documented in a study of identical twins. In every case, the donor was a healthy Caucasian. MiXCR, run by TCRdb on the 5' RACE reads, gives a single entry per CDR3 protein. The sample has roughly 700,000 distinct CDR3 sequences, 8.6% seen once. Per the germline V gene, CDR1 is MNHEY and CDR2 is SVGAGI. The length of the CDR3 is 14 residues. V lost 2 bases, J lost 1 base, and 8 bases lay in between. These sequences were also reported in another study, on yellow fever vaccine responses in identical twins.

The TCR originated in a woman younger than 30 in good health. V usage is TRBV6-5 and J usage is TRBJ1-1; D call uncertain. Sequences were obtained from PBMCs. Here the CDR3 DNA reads TGTGCCAGCAGTTACGAGCTATCGAACACTGAAGCTTTCTTT. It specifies CASSYELSNTEAFF.